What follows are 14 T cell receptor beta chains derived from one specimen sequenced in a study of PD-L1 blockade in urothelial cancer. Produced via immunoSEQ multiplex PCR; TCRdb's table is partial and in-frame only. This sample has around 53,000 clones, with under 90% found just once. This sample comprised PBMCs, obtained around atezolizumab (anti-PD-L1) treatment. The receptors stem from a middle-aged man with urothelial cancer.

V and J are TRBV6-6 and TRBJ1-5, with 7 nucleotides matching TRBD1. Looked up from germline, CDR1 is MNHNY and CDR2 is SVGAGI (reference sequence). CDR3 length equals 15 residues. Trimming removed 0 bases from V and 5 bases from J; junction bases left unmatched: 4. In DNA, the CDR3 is TGTGCCAGCAGTTACTCGGGACAGCGGGATCAGCCCCAGCATTTT. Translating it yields CASSYSGQRDQPQHF.

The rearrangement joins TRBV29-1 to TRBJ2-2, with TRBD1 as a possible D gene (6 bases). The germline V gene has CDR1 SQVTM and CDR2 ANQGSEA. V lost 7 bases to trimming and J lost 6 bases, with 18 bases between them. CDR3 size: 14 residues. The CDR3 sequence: CSAYHDGGAGELFF. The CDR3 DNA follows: TGCAGCGCCTACCATGATGGGGGCGCCGGGGAGCTGTTTTTT.

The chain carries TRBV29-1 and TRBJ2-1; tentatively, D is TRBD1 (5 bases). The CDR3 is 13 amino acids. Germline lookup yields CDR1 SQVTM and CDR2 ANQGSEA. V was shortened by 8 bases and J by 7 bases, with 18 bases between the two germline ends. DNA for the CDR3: TGCAGCCTATCCGGCCAGGGCTTGAATGAGCAGTTCTTC. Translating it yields CSLSGQGLNEQFF.

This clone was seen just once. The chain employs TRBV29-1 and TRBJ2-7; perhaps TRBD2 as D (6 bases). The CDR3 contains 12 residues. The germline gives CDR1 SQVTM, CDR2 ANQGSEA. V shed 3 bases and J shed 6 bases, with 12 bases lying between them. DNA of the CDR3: TGCAGCGTTGAGGAGGGGCGGGGCGAGCAGTACTTC. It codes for CSVEEGRGEQYF.

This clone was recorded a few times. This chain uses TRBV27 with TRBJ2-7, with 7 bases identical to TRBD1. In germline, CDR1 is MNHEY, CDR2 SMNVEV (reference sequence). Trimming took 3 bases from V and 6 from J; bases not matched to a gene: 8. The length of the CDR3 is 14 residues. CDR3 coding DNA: TGTGCCAGCAGTTTTGACAGGGCCACATCCGAGCAGTACTTC. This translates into CASSFDRATSEQYF.

The CDR3, as DNA: TGTGCCAGCAGTGAATATTGGCCTAGCGGGGGAGGAGATACGCAGTATTTT. It specifies CASSEYWPSGGGDTQYF. The chain joins TRBV25-1 to TRBJ2-3, with 10 bases lining up with TRBD2. V shed 0 bases, J shed 5 bases, and the junction held 8 bases outside the gene matches. This CDR3 comprises 17 residues. Germline V gene data show CDR1 as MGHDK and CDR2 as SYGVNS.

The CDR3: CASSVEEAGTSRNTGELFF. CDR3 sequence (DNA): TGTGCCAGCAGCGTAGAGGAAGCCGGGACTAGCAGGAACACCGGGGAGCTGTTTTTT. J is TRBJ2-2 and V is TRBV9, with 9 bases fitting TRBD2. Germline assignment: CDR1 SGDLS and CDR2 YYNGEE. V shed 0 bases and J 1 base; nucleotides not matched to a gene: 10. CDR3 size: 19 residues.

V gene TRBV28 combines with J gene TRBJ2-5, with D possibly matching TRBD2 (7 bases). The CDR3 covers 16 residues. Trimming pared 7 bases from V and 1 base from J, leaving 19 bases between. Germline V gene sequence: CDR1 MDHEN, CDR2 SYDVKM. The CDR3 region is CASTLGGRSFQETQYF. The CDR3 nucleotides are TGTGCCAGCACCCTGGGGGGGCGCAGTTTCCAAGAGACCCAGTACTTC.

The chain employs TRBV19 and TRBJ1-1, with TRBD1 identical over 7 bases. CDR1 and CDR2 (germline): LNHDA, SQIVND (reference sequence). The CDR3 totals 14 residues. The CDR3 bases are TGTGCGAGCGGGGGGAGGGGGCTGAACACTGAAGCTTTCTTT. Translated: CASGGRGLNTEAFF.

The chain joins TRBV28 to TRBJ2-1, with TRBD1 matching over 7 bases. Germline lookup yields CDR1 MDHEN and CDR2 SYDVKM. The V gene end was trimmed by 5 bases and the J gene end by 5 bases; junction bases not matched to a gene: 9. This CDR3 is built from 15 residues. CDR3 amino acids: CASSHLTGRNNEQFF. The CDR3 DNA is TGTGCCAGCAGTCACTTGACAGGGAGAAACAATGAGCAGTTCTTC.

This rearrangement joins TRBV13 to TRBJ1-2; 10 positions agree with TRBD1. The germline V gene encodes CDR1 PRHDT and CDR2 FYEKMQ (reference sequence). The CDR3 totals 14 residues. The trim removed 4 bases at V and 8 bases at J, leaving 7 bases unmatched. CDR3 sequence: CASSSRQGAKGYTF. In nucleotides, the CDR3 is TGTGCCAGCAGCTCCAGACAGGGGGCGAAAGGCTACACCTTC.

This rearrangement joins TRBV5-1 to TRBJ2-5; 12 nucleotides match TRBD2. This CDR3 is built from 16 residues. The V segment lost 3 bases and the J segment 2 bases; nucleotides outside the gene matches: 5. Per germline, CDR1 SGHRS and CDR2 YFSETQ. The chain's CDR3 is CASSSGTSGPQETQYF. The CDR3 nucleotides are TGCGCCAGCAGCTCGGGGACTAGCGGGCCTCAAGAGACCCAGTACTTC.

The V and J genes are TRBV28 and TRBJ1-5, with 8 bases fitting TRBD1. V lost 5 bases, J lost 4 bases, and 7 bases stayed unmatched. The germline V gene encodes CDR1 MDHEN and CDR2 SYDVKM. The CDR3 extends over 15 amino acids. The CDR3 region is CASSQTGAFNQPQHF. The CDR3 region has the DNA TGTGCCAGCAGTCAGACAGGGGCATTTAATCAGCCCCAGCATTTT.

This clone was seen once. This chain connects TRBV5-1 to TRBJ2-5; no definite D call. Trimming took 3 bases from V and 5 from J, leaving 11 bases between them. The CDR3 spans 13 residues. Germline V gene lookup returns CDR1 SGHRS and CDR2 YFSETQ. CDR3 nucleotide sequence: TGCGCCAGCAGCTCCTCTCCTATCGAGACCCAGTACTTC. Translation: CASSSSPIETQYF.